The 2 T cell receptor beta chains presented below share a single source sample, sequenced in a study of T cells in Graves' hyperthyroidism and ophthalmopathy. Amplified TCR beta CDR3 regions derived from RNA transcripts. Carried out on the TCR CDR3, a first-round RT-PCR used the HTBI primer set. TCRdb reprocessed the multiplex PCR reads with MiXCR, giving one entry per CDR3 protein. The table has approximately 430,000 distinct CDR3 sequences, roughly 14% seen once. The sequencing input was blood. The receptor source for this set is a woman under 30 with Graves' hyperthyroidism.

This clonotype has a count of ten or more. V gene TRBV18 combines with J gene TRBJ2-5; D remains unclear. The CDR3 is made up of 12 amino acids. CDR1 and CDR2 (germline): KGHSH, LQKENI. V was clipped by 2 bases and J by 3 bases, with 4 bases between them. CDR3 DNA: TGTGCCAGCTCACCATCAAAAGAGACCCAGTACTTC. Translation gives CASSPSKETQYF.

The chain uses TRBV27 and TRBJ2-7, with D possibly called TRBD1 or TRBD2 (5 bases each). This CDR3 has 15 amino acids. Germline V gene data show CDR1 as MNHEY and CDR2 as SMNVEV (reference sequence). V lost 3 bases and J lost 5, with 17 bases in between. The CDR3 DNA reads TGTGCCAGCAGTTTTGTTTCTCGGGGCTTGGACGAGCAGTACTTC. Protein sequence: CASSFVSRGLDEQYF.